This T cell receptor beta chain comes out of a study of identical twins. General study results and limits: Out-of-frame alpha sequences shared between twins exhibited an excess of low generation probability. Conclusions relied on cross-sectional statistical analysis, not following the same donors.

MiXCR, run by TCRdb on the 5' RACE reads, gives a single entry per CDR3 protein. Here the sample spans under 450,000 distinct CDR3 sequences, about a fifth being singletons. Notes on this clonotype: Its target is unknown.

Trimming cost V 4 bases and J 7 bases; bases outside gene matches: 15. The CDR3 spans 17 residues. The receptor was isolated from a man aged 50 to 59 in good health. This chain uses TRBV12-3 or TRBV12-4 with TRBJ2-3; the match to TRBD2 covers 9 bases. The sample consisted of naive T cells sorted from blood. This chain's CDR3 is CASSWSTDAGGPNTQYF. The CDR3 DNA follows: TGTGCCAGCAGTTGGTCCACGGATGCGGGGGGGCCGAATACGCAGTATTTT.